Presented here are 8 T cell receptor beta chains from one specimen sequenced in a study of OX40 agonist ivuxolimab in advanced cancers. Sequenced by immunoSEQ multiplex PCR; TCRdb stores in-frame clones only, minus some. The sample lists roughly 56,000 clones, roughly 84% occurring once. Sequencing used CD4+ or CD8+ T cells sorted from blood, obtained in a trial of the OX40 agonist ivuxolimab. Receptor source: an adult with an advanced solid tumor such as melanoma, head and neck, liver or kidney cancer.

The sample holds a few counts of this clone. This chain connects TRBV27 to TRBJ2-2, with a tentative D call TRBD1 (5 bases). The germline CDR1 and CDR2 sequences are MNHEY and SMNVEV (reference sequence). Trimming cost V 5 bases and J 1 base, with 5 bases left between them. The CDR3 extends over 13 amino acids. CDR3 sequence: CASSGQNTGELFF. In nucleotides, the CDR3 is TGTGCCAGCAGTGGACAGAACACCGGGGAGCTGTTTTTT.

The gene calls are TRBV19 and TRBJ2-5, with TRBD2 matching 12 bases. Trimming cost V 3 bases and J 2 bases; bases outside gene matches: 1. CDR3 length equals 15 residues. The germline gives CDR1 LNHDA, CDR2 SQIVND (reference sequence). The CDR3, as DNA: TGTGCCAGTAGTATCACTAGCGGGGGGCAAGAGACCCAGTACTTC. It is translated as CASSITSGGQETQYF.

The chain employs TRBV28 and TRBJ2-2, with D possibly called TRBD1 or TRBD2 (6 bases each). CDR3 size: 16 residues. Germline CDR1 reads MDHEN; CDR2 reads SYDVKM. V lost 6 bases and J lost 7, with 21 bases in between. For the CDR3, the DNA is TGTGCCAGCAGACCCCGGAGGGCAGGGGTGGACGGGGAGCTGTTTTTT. Protein sequence: CASRPRRAGVDGELFF.

CDR3 amino acids: CASSLVENYGYTF. CDR3 sequence (DNA): TGTGCCAGCAGCTTAGTAGAAAACTATGGCTACACCTTC. The chain uses TRBV7-9 and TRBJ1-2; D is ambiguous. Germline V gene lookup returns CDR1 SEHNR and CDR2 FQNEAQ (reference sequence). The CDR3 is 13 residues long. V lost 1 base to trimming and J lost 2 bases, with 5 bases between them.

V is TRBV21-1 and J is TRBJ2-5; TRBD1 was called by the table and not checked on the DNA. TRBV21-1 is tagged as a pseudogene. The CDR3 runs to 15 residues. CDR3: CASSKGDRGTETQYF. DNA for the CDR3: TGTGCCAGCAGCAAAGGGGACAGGGGAACAGAGACCCAGTACTTC.

V usage is TRBV29-1 and J usage is TRBJ1-1; TRBD1 is a possible D gene (5 bases). In germline, CDR1 is SQVTM, CDR2 ANQGSEA. Trimming left V 6 bases short and J 3 bases short, with 11 bases between. The CDR3 contains 12 residues. DNA for the CDR3: TGCAGCGTGAACGACAGATACACTGAAGCTTTCTTT. Translation: CSVNDRYTEAFF.

This rearrangement joins TRBV6-5 to TRBJ2-2; D is undetermined. Trimming shortened V by 2 bases and J by 2 bases, and 12 bases separated the two germline ends. The CDR3 is made up of 16 amino acids. The germline V gene has CDR1 MNHEY and CDR2 SVGAGI. CDR3 nucleotide sequence: TGTGCCAGCAGTTACAGTCGGGCAGCTAACACCGGGGAGCTGTTTTTT. It yields the protein CASSYSRAANTGELFF.

The genes are TRBV28 and TRBJ1-5, with D hard to call. V was pared by 6 bases and J by 2 bases, with 14 bases between. The length of the CDR3 is 15 residues. CDR1 is MDHEN and CDR2 is SYDVKM in the germline V gene. The CDR3 is CASSRVRRGNQPQHF. DNA of the CDR3: TGTGCCAGCAGCCGCGTGAGGAGGGGCAATCAGCCCCAGCATTTT.